This passage covers 27 T cell receptor beta chains from one sample sequenced in a study of T cell repertoires in cytomegalovirus infection. MiXCR, run by TCRdb on the reads, gives a single entry per CDR3 protein. Of over 95,000 distinct CDR3 sequences in the sample, under 35% are singletons; the top ten hold around two fifths. No antigen is known for these receptors. Sequences were derived from CD8+ T cells from cultured PBMCs, sampled from culture after CMV antigen stimulation. These TCRs come from a human donor in good health (CMV status not recorded). Some clones in this sample may be carry-over from other donors' samples.

This clonotype was found a few times. This chain joins TRBV7-9 and TRBJ1-6; D is ambiguous. The CDR3 covers 15 residues. With 1 base removed from V and 7 bases from J, the gap between germline ends came to 11 bases. CDR1 and CDR2 from the germline V gene are SEHNR and FQNEAQ (reference sequence). For the CDR3, the DNA is TGTGCCAGCAGCTTAGAGGGAGGGCTGAATTCACCCCTCCACTTT. This sequence encodes CASSLEGGLNSPLHF. Supplemented by reference TRBV7-9 and TRBJ1-6, the full variable domain reads DTGVSQNPRHKITKRGQNVTFRCDPISEHNRLYWYRQTLGQGPEFLTYFQNEAQLEKSRLLSDRFSAERPKGSFSTLEIQRTEQGDSAMYLCASSLEGGLNSPLHFGNGTRLTVT.

V usage is TRBV6-6 and J usage is TRBJ2-1; D might be TRBD1 (5 bases). CDR1 MNHNY and CDR2 SVGAGI come from the germline V gene (reference sequence). There are 15 residues in the CDR3. Deletions cut 6 bases from V and 4 bases from J, with 16 bases between. The CDR3 is CASSRAGNSYNEQFF. The CDR3 region has the DNA TGTGCCAGCAGCCGAGCAGGGAATTCGTACAATGAGCAGTTCTTC.

The CDR3 region is CASSLGVRDLFYGYTF. CDR3 nucleotides: TGTGCCAGCAGCTTAGGAGTGAGGGATCTTTTCTATGGCTACACCTTC. The chain carries TRBV7-8 and TRBJ1-2; D not certain. V was pared by 1 base and J by 4 bases, with 16 bases between. Germline V gene sequence: CDR1 SGHVS, CDR2 FQNEAQ. The CDR3 is 16 amino acids.

There are a few counts of this clonotype. The chain is built from TRBV12-3 or TRBV12-4 and TRBJ1-1; D gene uncertain. The V end lost 5 bases, the J end lost 3 bases, and 13 bases lay between the germline ends. This CDR3 is 14 amino acids long. The CDR3 sequence is CASSPPRRHTEAFF. The CDR3 DNA follows: TGTGCCAGCAGTCCGCCTAGGCGTCACACTGAAGCTTTCTTT.

Only a few counts were recorded for this clonotype. The J gene is TRBJ1-6, the V gene TRBV19, with unresolved D. Trimming shortened V by 2 bases and J by 8 bases, and 13 bases separated the two germline ends. The CDR3 totals 15 residues. Germline lookup yields CDR1 LNHDA and CDR2 SQIVND (reference sequence). CDR3 sequence (DNA): TGTGCCAGTAGTATACAGGATTTGGAGGATTCACCCCTCCACTTT. It translates to CASSIQDLEDSPLHF.

There are a few counts of this clonotype. The rearrangement links TRBV27 to TRBJ1-5; TRBD1 aligns across 10 bases. With V trimmed by 6 bases and J by 1 base, 6 bases remained unmatched. The CDR3 totals 16 residues. CDR1 and CDR2 (germline): MNHEY, SMNVEV (reference sequence). In DNA, the CDR3 is TGTGCCAGCAGCGACAGGGGGCCGAGAAGCAATCAGCCCCAGCATTTT. It codes for CASSDRGPRSNQPQHF.

The V gene is TRBV2, the J gene TRBJ2-7; no reliable D call. Germline V CDR1 and CDR2: SNHLY, FYNNEI. This CDR3 comprises 10 residues. The V gene lost 6 bases and the J gene lost 9 bases, with 9 bases spanning the gap. The CDR3 loop reads CASRGIGQYF. DNA for the CDR3: TGTGCCAGCAGGGGGATCGGGCAGTACTTC.

V gene TRBV6-4 combines with J gene TRBJ1-1, with unresolved D. CDR1 and CDR2 from the germline V gene are MRHNA and SNTAGT. The CDR3 has 14 amino acids. V lost 2 bases and J lost 1, with 8 bases in between. The CDR3 coding sequence is TGTGCCAGCAGTGACGCCCCCGAGAACACTGAAGCTTTCTTT. This gives the protein CASSDAPENTEAFF.

This clonotype was seen more than once but under ten times. The chain employs TRBV2 and TRBJ1-2; D ambiguous. V was pared by 3 bases and J by 0 bases, with 11 bases between. The CDR3 contains 15 residues. Germline CDR1 reads SNHLY; CDR2 reads FYNNEI. The CDR3 DNA is TGTGCCAGCAGTGAGTTCGGAAACCCTAACTATGGCTACACCTTC. This gives the protein CASSEFGNPNYGYTF.

This clonotype was detected only a few times. The chain employs TRBV24-1 and TRBJ1-2; D gene unclear. Trimming shortened V by 4 bases and J by 2 bases, and 19 bases separated the two germline ends. This CDR3 spans 17 amino acids. CDR1 KGHDR and CDR2 SFDVKD come from the germline V gene. The CDR3 DNA is TGTGCCACCAGTGACTTCACGGAGCGGCTCGCCAACTATGGCTACACCTTC. Residues: CATSDFTERLANYGYTF.

This clonotype has more than one count but fewer than ten. The chain recombines TRBV4-3 with TRBJ1-6, with 8 bases lining up with TRBD1. Looked up from germline, CDR1 is LGHNA and CDR2 is YSLEER. The CDR3 loop spans 17 amino acids. With V trimmed by 0 bases and J by 8 bases, 9 bases remained unmatched. The CDR3 DNA follows: TGCGCCAGCAGCCAAGACCGACAGACAGGGGTCGATTCACCCCTCCACTTT. This encodes CASSQDRQTGVDSPLHF.

This clonotype was counted only a few times. The rearrangement uses TRBV6-2 or TRBV6-3 and TRBJ2-1; 9 bases match TRBD1. Germline V CDR1 and CDR2: MNHEY, SVGEGT. The CDR3 contains 18 residues. Germline trimming cut 7 bases from V and 0 bases from J; bases unmatched to any gene: 13. The CDR3 region is CASNHRGQRMSSYNEQFF. The CDR3 DNA sequence: TGTGCCAGCAACCACAGGGGGCAAAGAATGAGCTCCTACAATGAGCAGTTCTTC.

The chain couples TRBV4-1 to TRBJ2-7; tentative D call: TRBD1 (6 bases). The CDR3 is made up of 15 amino acids. Per the germline V gene, CDR1 is MGHRA and CDR2 is YSYEKL. V was trimmed by 3 bases and J by 0 bases, leaving 12 bases between them. The CDR3 region is CASSQGKDSSYEQYF. The CDR3 nucleotides are TGCGCCAGCAGCCAGGGTAAGGACAGCTCCTACGAGCAGTACTTC.

This clonotype was counted only a few times. The genes are TRBV7-2 and TRBJ2-3; D may match TRBD1 or TRBD2 (5 bases each). The length of the CDR3 is 16 residues. Trimming stripped 5 bases from V and 4 bases from J, with 19 bases between. Germline V gene lookup returns CDR1 SGHTA and CDR2 FQGNSA. The CDR3 region has the DNA TGTGCCAGCAGCCCTGGTGGGGGTGGGGCGGCAGATACGCAGTATTTT. Encoded protein: CASSPGGGGAADTQYF.

The chain uses TRBV12-3 or TRBV12-4 and TRBJ1-2; TRBD1 is a possible D gene (5 bases). The V end was cut by 6 bases, the J end by 0 bases, with 23 bases between. This CDR3 contains 18 residues. The CDR3 DNA follows: TGTGCCAGCAGCCAGACAGCGAAGGTCCCTCCCTCTAACTATGGCTACACCTTC. Translated, it gives CASSQTAKVPPSNYGYTF.

The rearrangement joins TRBV2 to TRBJ2-5; possible D gene TRBD1, 6 bases. The CDR3 runs 15 residues. Germline V CDR1 and CDR2: SNHLY, FYNNEI. V was cut by 5 bases and J by 2 bases, with 15 bases left in between. CDR3 in DNA: TGTGCCAGCAGTCAATGGGGACAACGGCAAGAGACCCAGTACTTC. Translation gives CASSQWGQRQETQYF.

The chain uses TRBV7-2 and TRBJ2-4; TRBD2 matches at 11 bases. The CDR3 covers 16 residues. The germline V gene encodes CDR1 SGHTA and CDR2 FQGNSA. Trimming removed 3 bases from V and 6 bases from J; junction bases left unmatched: 7. In nucleotides, the CDR3 is TGTGCCAGCAGCTTTATAGCGGGGGGGCTGGGAAACATTCAGTACTTC. This sequence encodes CASSFIAGGLGNIQYF.

This clonotype was observed a handful of times. The chain couples TRBV12-3 or TRBV12-4 to TRBJ1-2; D not resolved. This CDR3 spans 12 amino acids. V dropped 6 bases and J dropped 4 bases, with 9 bases sitting between them. CDR3 sequence (DNA): TGTGCCAGCAGCTCAGGAGTCTATGGCTACACCTTC. Protein sequence: CASSSGVYGYTF.

The chain couples TRBV29-1 to TRBJ1-2, with 8 bases lining up with TRBD1. Germline values: CDR1 SQVTM, CDR2 ANQGSEA. The CDR3 totals 13 residues. The V segment lost 5 bases and the J segment 5 bases; nucleotides outside the gene matches: 7. The CDR3 loop reads CSVSGQGGYGYTF. The CDR3 DNA reads TGCAGCGTTTCCGGACAGGGTGGATATGGCTACACCTTC.

This clonotype was seen a handful of times. This chain links TRBV6-6 with TRBJ1-1; D perhaps matches TRBD1 (5 bases). The germline CDR1 and CDR2 sequences are MNHNY and SVGAGI (reference sequence). This CDR3 comprises 13 residues. V lost 6 bases to trimming and J lost 3 bases, with 11 bases between them. The DNA for the CDR3 is TGTGCCAGCAGGGGACTCTCGGACACTGAAGCTTTCTTT. It yields the protein CASRGLSDTEAFF.

This clonotype appeared many times. This chain connects TRBV18 to TRBJ1-4, with 7 bases that match TRBD1. With V trimmed by 5 bases and J by 0 bases, 3 bases remained unmatched. Germline V gene sequence: CDR1 KGHSH, CDR2 LQKENI. The CDR3 spans 15 residues. The CDR3 bases are TGTGCCAGCTCAGACAGGGCTGCAACTAATGAAAAACTGTTTTTT. Translated, it gives CASSDRAATNEKLFF.

V and J are TRBV7-9 and TRBJ2-7; 10 bases agree with TRBD2. Germline values: CDR1 SEHNR, CDR2 FQNEAQ (reference sequence). With 5 bases clipped from V and 3 bases from J, the junction kept 7 bases outside the gene matches. The CDR3 length is 15 residues. The CDR3 DNA follows: TGTGCCAGCAGCGACACTAGCGGGGTTTACTACGAGCAGTACTTC. Protein sequence: CASSDTSGVYYEQYF.

In this sample, this clonotype turned up a few times. The chain carries TRBV27 and TRBJ2-2; D might be TRBD1 (6 bases). Germline loops: CDR1 MNHEY, CDR2 SMNVEV (reference sequence). Between the trimmed V and J ends, which lost 7 bases and 5 bases, there was a span of 17 bases. The CDR3 has 15 residues. CDR3 residues: CASTLGTSQTGELFF. In DNA form, the CDR3 reads TGTGCCAGCACCCTCGGGACAAGCCAGACCGGGGAGCTGTTTTTT.

This clonotype was found many times. The junction shows a germline mismatch at one end, possibly a read error. This chain joins TRBV4-3 and TRBJ2-2, with TRBD1 identical over 8 bases. The CDR3 consists of 17 residues. Germline values: CDR1 LGHNA, CDR2 YSLEER. CDR3 nucleotide sequence: TGCGCCAGCAGCCAAAGCTACCGGACAGGGAACGCCGGGGAGCTGTTTTTT. Its protein is CASSQSYRTGNAGELFF.

A few counts support this clonotype. DNA of the CDR3: TGTGCCAGCAGCTCACTCGATAGCGGGGGAACAAAGTACTTC. Its translation: CASSSLDSGGTKYF. This chain links TRBV7-4 with TRBJ2-5; TRBD2 matches at 9 bases. After removal of 4 bases from V and 12 bases from J, the junction contained 12 bases not matched to a gene. This CDR3 is 14 amino acids long. CDR1 and CDR2 (germline): SGHVT, SQSDAQ. The complete variable domain, with remaining parts taken from reference TRBV7-4 and TRBJ2-5, reads GAGVSQSPRYKVAKRGRDVALRCDSISGHVTLYWYRQTLGQGSEVLTYSQSDAQRDKSGRPSGRFSAERPERSVSTLKIQRTEQGDSAVYLCASSSLDSGGTKYFGPGTRLLVL.

This chain uses TRBV27 with TRBJ1-1, with 7 bases matching TRBD1. The CDR3 contains 15 residues. The ends lost 5 bases at V and 11 bases at J; junction bases unmatched: 17. CDR1 and CDR2 (germline): MNHEY, SMNVEV (reference sequence). CDR3 sequence (DNA): TGTGCCAGCAGTCCTCCCGGGACAGAATCAAGACTGGCTTTCTTT. Protein: CASSPPGTESRLAFF.

The rearrangement links TRBV6-8 to TRBJ2-2; the match to TRBD2 covers 7 bases. This CDR3 region has 17 residues. Germline assignment: CDR1 MNHGY and CDR2 SAAAGT. V dropped 7 bases and J dropped 3; count of bases not matched to a gene: 14. CDR3 protein: CASTPGLTGDYTGELFF. The CDR3 bases are TGTGCCAGCACTCCGGGACTAACGGGGGACTACACCGGGGAGCTGTTTTTT.